This record looks at one TCR beta chain sequence and its context. Its antigen remains unknown. Looked up from germline, CDR1 is MNHNY and CDR2 is SVGAGI (reference sequence). Trimming removed 2 bases from V and 11 bases from J, with 9 bases in between. There are 11 residues in the CDR3. Method: immunoSEQ multiplex PCR; TCRdb's copy keeps in-frame clones and lacks some. The data hold around 100,000 clones, with about 90% observed a single time. The data originate from a study of CD4+ T cells in melanoma. Findings of the study overall: CD8+ T cell, macrophage and B cell function reportedly correlated with neoantigen-specific CD4+ T cells. Neoantigen-specific CD4+ T cells in melanoma reportedly had diverse differentiation states.

Sequenced: peripheral blood. The V call is TRBV6-6, the J call TRBJ2-5, with a tentative D call TRBD2 (6 bases). This clonotype was sampled from a human donor with melanoma. The chain's CDR3 is CASSYGGEQYF. The CDR3, as DNA: TGTGCCAGCAGTTACGGCGGGGAGCAGTACTTC.